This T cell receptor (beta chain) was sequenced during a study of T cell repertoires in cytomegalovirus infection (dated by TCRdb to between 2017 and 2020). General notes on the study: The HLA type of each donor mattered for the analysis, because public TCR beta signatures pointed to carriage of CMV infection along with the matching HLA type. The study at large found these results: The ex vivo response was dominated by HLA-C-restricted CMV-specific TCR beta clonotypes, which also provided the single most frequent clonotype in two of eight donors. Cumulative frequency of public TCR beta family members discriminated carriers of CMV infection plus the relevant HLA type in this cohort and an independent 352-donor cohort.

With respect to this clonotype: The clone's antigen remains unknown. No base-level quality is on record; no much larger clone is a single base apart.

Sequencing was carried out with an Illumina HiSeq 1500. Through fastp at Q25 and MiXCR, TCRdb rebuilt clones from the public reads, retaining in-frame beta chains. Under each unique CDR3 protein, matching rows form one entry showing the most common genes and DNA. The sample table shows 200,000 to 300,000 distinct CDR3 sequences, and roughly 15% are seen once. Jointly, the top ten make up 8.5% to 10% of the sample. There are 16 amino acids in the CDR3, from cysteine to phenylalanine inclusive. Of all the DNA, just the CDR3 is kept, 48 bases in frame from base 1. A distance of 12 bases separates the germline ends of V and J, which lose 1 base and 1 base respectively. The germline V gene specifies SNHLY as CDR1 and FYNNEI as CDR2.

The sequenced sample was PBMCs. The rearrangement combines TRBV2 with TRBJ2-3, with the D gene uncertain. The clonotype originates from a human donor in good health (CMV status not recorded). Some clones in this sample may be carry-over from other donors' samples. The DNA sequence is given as TGTGCCAGCAGTGAAGAGTCGGCCCCTCGCACAGATACGCAGTATTTT. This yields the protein CASSEESAPRTDTQYF.